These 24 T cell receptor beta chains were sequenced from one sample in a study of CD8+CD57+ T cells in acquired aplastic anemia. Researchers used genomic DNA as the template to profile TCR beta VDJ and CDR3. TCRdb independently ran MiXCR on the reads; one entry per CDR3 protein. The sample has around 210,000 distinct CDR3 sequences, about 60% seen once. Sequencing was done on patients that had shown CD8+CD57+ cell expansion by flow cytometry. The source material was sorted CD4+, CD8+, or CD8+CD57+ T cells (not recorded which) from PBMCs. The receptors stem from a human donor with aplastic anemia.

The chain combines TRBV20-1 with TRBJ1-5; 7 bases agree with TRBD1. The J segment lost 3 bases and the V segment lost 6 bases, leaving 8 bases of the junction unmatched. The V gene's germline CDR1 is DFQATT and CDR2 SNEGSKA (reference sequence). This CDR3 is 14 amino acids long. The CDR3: CSAKDRFANQPQHF. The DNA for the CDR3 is TGCAGTGCCAAGGACAGGTTTGCCAATCAGCCCCAGCATTTT.

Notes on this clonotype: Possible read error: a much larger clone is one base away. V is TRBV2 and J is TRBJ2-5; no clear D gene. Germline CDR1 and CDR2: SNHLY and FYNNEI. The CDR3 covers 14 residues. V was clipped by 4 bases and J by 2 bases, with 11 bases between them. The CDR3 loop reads CASSGYWVQETQYF. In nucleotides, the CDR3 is TGTGCCAGCAGTGGCTATTGGGTTCAAGAGACCCAGTACTTC.

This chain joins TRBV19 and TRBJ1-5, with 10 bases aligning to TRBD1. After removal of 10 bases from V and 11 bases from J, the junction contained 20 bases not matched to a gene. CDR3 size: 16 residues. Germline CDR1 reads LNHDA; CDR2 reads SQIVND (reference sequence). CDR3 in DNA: TGTGCCACCAATCCGGGACAGGGGTTCGTGTCGGAGGCCCAGCATTTT. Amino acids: CATNPGQGFVSEAQHF.

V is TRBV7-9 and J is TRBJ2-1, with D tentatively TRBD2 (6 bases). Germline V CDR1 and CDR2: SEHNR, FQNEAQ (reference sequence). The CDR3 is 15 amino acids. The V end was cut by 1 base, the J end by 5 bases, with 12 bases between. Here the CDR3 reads CASSLVGGDNNEQFF. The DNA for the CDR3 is TGTGCCAGCAGCTTAGTGGGGGGAGATAACAATGAGCAGTTCTTC.

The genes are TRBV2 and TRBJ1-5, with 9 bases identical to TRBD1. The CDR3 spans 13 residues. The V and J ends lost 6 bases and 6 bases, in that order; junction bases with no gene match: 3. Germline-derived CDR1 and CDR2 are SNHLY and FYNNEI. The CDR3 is CASRGTGSQPQHF. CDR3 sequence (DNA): TGTGCCAGCAGGGGGACAGGGAGTCAGCCCCAGCATTTT.

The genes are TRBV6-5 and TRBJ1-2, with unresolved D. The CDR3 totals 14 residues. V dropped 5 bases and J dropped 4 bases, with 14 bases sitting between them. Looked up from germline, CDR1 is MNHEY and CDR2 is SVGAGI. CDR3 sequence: CASSQLGQFYGYTF. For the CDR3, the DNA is TGTGCCAGCAGTCAGTTGGGCCAATTCTATGGCTACACCTTC.

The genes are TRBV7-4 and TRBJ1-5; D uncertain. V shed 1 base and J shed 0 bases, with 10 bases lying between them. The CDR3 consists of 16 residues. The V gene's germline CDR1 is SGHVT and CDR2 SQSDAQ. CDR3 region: CASSLDGGYSNQPQHF. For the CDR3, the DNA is TGTGCCAGCAGCTTAGATGGCGGCTATAGCAATCAGCCCCAGCATTTT.

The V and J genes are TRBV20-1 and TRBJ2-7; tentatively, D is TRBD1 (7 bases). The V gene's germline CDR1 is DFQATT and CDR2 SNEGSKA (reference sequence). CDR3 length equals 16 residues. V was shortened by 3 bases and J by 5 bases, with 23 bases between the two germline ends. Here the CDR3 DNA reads TGCAGTGCTAGGGACCCCTTTGGCAGGGGGGCAGACGAGCAGTACTTC. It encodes CSARDPFGRGADEQYF.

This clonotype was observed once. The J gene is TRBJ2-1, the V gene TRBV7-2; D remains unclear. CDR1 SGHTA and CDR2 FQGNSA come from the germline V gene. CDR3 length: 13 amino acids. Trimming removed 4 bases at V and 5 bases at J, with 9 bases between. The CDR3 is CASSSEHNNEQFF. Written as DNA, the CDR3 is TGTGCCAGCAGCTCCGAGCATAACAATGAGCAGTTCTTC.

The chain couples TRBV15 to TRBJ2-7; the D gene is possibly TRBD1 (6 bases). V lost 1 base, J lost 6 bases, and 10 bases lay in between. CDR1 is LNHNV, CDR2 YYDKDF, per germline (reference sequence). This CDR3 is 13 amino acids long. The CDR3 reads CATSRVGQGEQYF. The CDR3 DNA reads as TGTGCCACCAGCAGAGTGGGACAAGGCGAGCAGTACTTC.

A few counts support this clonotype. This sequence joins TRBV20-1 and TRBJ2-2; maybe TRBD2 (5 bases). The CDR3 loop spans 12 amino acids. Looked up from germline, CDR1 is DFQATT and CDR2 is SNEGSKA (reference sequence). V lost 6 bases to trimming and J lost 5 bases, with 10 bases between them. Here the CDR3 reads CSARRPTGELFF. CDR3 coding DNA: TGCAGTGCCCGGAGGCCTACCGGGGAGCTGTTTTTT.

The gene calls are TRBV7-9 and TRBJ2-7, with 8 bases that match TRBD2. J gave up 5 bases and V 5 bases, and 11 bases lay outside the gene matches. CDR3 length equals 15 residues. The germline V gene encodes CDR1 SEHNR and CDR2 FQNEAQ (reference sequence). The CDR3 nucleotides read TGTGCCAGCAGCCCCCCCGCGGGGGGCCTGGACGAGCAGTACTTC. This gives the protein CASSPPAGGLDEQYF.

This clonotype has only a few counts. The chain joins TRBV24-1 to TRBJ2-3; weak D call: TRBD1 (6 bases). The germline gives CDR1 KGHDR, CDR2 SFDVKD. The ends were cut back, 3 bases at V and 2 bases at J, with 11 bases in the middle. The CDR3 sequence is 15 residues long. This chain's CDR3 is CATSDLQGITDTQYF. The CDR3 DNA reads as TGTGCCACCAGTGATCTACAGGGTATCACAGATACGCAGTATTTT.

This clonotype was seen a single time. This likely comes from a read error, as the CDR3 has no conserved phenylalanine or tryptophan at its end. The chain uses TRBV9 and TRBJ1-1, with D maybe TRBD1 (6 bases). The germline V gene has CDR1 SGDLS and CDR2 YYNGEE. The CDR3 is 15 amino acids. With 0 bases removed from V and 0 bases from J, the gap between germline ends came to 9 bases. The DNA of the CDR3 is TGTGCCAGCAGCGTAGGTCAGGGGCTGAACACTGAAGCTTTCCTT. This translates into CASSVGQGLNTEAFL.

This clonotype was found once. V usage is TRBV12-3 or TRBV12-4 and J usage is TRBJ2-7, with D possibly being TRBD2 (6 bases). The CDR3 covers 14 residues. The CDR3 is CASGEERGIYEQYF. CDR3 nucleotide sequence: TGTGCTAGTGGTGAAGAACGGGGGATTTACGAGCAGTACTTC.

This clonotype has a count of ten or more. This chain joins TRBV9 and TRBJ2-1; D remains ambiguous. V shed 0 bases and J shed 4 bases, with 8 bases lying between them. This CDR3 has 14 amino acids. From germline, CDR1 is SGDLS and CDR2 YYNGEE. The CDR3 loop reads CASSVELGYNEQFF. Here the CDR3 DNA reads TGTGCCAGCAGCGTAGAGTTGGGGTACAATGAGCAGTTCTTC.

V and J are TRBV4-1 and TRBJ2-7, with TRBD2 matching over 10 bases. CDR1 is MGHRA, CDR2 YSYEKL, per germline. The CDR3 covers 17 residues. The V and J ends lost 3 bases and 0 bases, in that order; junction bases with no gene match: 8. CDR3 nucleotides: TGCGCCAGCAGCCAGGCCAGCGGGAGGGACCTCTCCTACGAGCAGTACTTC. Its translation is CASSQASGRDLSYEQYF.

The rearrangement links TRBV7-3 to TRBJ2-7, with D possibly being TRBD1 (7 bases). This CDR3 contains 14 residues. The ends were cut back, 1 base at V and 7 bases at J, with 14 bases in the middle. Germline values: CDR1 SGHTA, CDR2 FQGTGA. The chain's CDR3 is CASSLNEGAGEQYF. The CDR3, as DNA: TGTGCCAGCAGCTTAAATGAGGGGGCGGGGGAGCAGTACTTC.

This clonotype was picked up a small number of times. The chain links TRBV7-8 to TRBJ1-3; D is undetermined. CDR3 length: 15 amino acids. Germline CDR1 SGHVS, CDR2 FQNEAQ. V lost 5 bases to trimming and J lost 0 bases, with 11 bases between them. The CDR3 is CASSPVTSSGNTIYF. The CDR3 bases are TGTGCCAGCAGCCCCGTGACGTCCTCTGGAAACACCATATATTTT.

CDR3 region: CASSLFGGVAFF. The CDR3, as DNA: TGTGCCAGCAGCTTATTCGGGGGTGTGGCTTTCTTT. V is TRBV7-2 and J is TRBJ1-1; possible D gene TRBD1, 5 bases. Germline CDR1 SGHTA, CDR2 FQGNSA. Trimming pared 2 bases from V and 11 bases from J, leaving 12 bases between. The CDR3 has 12 residues.

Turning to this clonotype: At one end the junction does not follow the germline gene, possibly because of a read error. The CDR3 sequence: CASSLNGRASWEQYF. Written as DNA, the CDR3 is TGTGCCAGCAGTTTGAACGGGAGGGCCTCTTGGGAGCAGTACTTC. The rearrangement links TRBV24-1 to TRBJ2-7, with 8 bases fitting TRBD2. The CDR3 spans 15 residues. CDR1 and CDR2 from the germline V gene are KGHDR and SFDVKD.

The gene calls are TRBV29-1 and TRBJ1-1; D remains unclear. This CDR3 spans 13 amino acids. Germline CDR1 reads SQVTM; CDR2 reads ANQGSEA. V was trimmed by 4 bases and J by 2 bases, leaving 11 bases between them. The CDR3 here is CSVVRLRNTEAFF. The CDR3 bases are TGCAGCGTTGTACGGCTTCGAAACACTGAAGCTTTCTTT.

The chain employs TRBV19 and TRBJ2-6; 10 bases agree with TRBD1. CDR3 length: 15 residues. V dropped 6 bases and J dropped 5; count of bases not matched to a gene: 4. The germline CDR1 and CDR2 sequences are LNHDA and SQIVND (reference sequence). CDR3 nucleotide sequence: TGTGCCAGTAGGGGGACAGGGGTGAGGGCCAACGTCCTGACTTTC. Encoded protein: CASRGTGVRANVLTF.

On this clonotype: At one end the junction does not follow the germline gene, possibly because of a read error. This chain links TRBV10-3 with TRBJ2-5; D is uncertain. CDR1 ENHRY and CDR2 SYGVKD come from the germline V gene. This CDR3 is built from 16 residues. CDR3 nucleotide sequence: TGTGCCAGCAGTTACTCCCGCTCTTCACCGAGGGAGACCCAGTACTTC. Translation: CASSYSRSSPRETQYF.